This TCR beta chain was obtained from a study of neurological immune-mediated disorders. V was pared by 5 bases and J by 3 bases, with 15 bases between. This CDR3 spans 14 amino acids. Germline V gene data show CDR1 as DFQATT and CDR2 as SNEGSKA (reference sequence). There are many counts of this clonotype. Its antigen is undetermined. Broader study findings: Private repertoires in all groups were suggested, as expanded clones shared no CDR3 amino acid sequences across subjects. HTLV-1-associated myelopathy led in TCR clonal expansion, while multiple sclerosis ranked lowest, below healthy controls.

Synthesis of cDNA was accomplished via 5'RACE employing 10-nucleotide random UMIs. TCRdb fed the 5' RACE reads into MiXCR, producing one record per CDR3 protein. The table has some 27,000 distinct CDR3 sequences, about 6.9% seen once. The unsorted libraries originated from 2 million PBMCs that had been stored at -80 C. The sample comprised PBMCs. The chain links TRBV20-1 to TRBJ2-3, with D hard to call. The source is a woman in her 50s in good health. In DNA, the CDR3 is TGCAGTGCTCTGGTTGCGGACGGTACAGATACGCAGTATTTT. Residues: CSALVADGTDTQYF.